The sequence of this T cell receptor beta chain was determined in a study of beta chain features in type 1 diabetes. Findings and limits, study-wide: Lower insertion and higher deletion counts appeared at VDJ junctions in type 1 diabetes patients. Compared with healthy donors, patients appeared to share more similar naive, central memory and regulatory TCRB repertoires. TCRB rearrangement may or may not be influenced by HLA type; here this remained unresolved.

All of the isolated RNA was reverse transcribed, so expressed TCRB transcripts were sequenced. Measured with immunoSEQ multiplex PCR; TCRdb has only the in-frame clones, and not every one. The sample records 200,000 to 250,000 clones, over 9.5% being singletons. All sorted populations exceeded 95% purity. The V end lost 7 bases, the J end lost 4 bases, and 12 bases lay between the germline ends. The CDR3 is made up of 12 amino acids. From germline, CDR1 is SQVTM and CDR2 ANQGSEA. This clone was seen a few times. The antigen remains unidentified. This TCR derives from a woman in her late teens or twenties in good health. The chain couples TRBV29-1 to TRBJ2-3; weak D call: TRBD1 (6 bases). Material: naive CD4+ T cells from blood. The CDR3 region is CSAHSGADTQYF. CDR3 DNA sequence: TGCAGCGCGCATTCAGGGGCAGATACGCAGTATTTT.